The entry below gives a single TCR beta chain sequence along with its context. Its antigen is currently unknown. This sample is part of a study of blood T cells in healthy people across ages. Study-wide findings and caveats: Observed TCR beta diversity showed a strong correlation with the percentage of naive T cells as measured by flow cytometry.

A J-beta primer mix and a sample-barcoded 5' primer were used in a second PCR of roughly 7 to 12 cycles. Each cDNA molecule, via a template-switch adaptor with 12 random nucleotides, was tagged. TCRdb recomputed calls from the 5' RACE reads with MiXCR, one row per CDR3 protein. The sample includes about 780,000 distinct CDR3 sequences, less than 80% seen only once; the top ten take 25% to 35%. This TCR was sampled from a young man in good health. Sequencing input: blood.

For the CDR3, the DNA is TGCAGTGTCCCGGGGGTAGCGGTTTTCTACGAGCAGTACTTC. It translates to CSVPGVAVFYEQYF. The chain couples TRBV20-1 to TRBJ2-7, with D perhaps TRBD2 (6 bases). Germline CDR1 is DFQATT and CDR2 is SNEGSKA (reference sequence). Between the trimmed V and J ends, which lost 7 bases and 3 bases, there was a span of 19 bases. This CDR3 has 14 amino acids.